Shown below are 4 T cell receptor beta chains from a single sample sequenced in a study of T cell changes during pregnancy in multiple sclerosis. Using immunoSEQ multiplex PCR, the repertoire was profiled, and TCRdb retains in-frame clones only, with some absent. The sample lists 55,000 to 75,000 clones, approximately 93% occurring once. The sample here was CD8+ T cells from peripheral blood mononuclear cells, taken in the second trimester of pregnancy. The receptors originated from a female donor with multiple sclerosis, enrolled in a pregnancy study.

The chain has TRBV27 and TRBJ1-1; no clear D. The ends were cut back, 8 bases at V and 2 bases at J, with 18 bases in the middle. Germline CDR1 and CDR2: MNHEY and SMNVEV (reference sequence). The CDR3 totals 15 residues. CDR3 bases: TGTGCCAGCCCCGGTGCGGGGTATCGCAACACTGAAGCTTTCTTT. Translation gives CASPGAGYRNTEAFF.

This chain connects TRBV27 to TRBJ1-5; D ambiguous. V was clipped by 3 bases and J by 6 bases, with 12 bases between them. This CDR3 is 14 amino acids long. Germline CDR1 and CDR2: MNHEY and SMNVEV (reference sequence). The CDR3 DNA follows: TGTGCCAGCAGTTTGTTAGCGGGGAGTCAGCCCCAGCATTTT. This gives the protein CASSLLAGSQPQHF.

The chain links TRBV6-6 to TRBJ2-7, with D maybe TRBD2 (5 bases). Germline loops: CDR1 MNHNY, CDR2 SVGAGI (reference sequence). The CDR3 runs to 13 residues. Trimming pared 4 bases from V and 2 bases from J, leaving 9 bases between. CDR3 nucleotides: TGTGCCAGCAGTTTGGGAGTAACCTACGAGCAGTACTTC. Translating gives CASSLGVTYEQYF.

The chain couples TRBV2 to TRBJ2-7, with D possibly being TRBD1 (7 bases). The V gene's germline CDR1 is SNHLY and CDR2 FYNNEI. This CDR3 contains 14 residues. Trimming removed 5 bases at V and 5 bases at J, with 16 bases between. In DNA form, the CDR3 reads TGTGCCAGCAGTCGGGGGACAGAGACAGACGAGCAGTACTTC. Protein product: CASSRGTETDEQYF.